This T cell receptor beta chain was identified in a study of T cell clusters in autoimmune cytopenias. Whole-study findings and limits: Physiological T cell clusters of healthy donors were apparently absent in primary autoimmune cytopenia patients. TRB repertoire shifts in secondary cytopenia and chronic lymphocytic leukemia mostly reflected lymphoma, not autoimmunity.

Germline CDR1 is MNHEY and CDR2 is SVGAGI. The CDR3 is 14 residues long. TRB rearrangements were amplified by touch-down multiplex PCR with mixed TRB-A/B primers. TCRdb processed the multiplex PCR reads again and assigns one entry to each CDR3 protein, with no DNA. Across around 7,000 distinct CDR3 sequences, the top ten clones capture 9.9% of the sample. TRB was amplified from 250 ng of peripheral blood genomic DNA per sample. Concerning this clonotype: Its antigen is undetermined.

A further study also used this sample, focusing on T cell repertoires in aging, cancer and after chemotherapy. That study reports: Clear clonal overlap appeared across healthy donor samples taken over several months to years. Age-matched healthy donors had significantly more diverse, less clonal blood TCR repertoires than untreated cancer patients.

Sequenced material: peripheral blood. The receptor's source is a human donor in good health. The J gene is TRBJ2-7, the V gene TRBV6-5; TCRdb lists TRBD2, though no DNA is available to test this call. CDR3: CASSLGLTPNEQYF.